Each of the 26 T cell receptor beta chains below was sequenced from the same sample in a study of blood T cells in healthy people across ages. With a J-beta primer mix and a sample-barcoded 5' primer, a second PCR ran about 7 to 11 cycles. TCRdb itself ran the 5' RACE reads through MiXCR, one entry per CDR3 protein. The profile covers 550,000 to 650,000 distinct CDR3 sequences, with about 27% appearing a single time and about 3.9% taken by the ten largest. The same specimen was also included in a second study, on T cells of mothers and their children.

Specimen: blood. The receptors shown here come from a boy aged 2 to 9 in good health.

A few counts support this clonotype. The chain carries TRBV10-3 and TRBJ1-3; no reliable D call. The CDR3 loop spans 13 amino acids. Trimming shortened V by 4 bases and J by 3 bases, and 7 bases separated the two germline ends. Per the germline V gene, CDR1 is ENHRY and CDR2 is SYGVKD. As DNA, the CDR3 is TGTGCCATCAGTGCTTACAGTGGAAACACCATATATTTT. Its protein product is CAISAYSGNTIYF.

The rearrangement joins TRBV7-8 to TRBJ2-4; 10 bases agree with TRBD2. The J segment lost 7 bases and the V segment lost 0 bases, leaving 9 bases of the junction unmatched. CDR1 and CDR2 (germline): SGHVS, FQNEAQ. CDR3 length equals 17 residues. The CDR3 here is CASSLAGAGGLSNIQYF. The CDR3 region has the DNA TGTGCCAGCAGCTTAGCGGGAGCGGGGGGGCTCTCGAACATTCAGTACTTC.

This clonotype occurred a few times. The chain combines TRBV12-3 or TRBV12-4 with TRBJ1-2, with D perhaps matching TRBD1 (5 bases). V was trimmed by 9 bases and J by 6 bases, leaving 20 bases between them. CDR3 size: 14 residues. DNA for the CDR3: TGTGCCAGTTCCTTCTCAGGGAGCGTAGATGGCTACACCTTC. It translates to CASSFSGSVDGYTF.

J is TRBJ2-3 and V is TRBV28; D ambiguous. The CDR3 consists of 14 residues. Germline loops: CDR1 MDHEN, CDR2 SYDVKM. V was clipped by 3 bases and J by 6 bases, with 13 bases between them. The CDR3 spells CASSLLSPGDTQYF. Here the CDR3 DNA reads TGTGCCAGCAGTTTGCTCTCACCTGGGGATACGCAGTATTTT.

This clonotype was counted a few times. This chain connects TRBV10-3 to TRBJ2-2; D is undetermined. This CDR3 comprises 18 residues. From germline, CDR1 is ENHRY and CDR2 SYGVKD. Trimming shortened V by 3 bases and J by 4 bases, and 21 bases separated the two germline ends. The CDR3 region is CAISDSAGRQGFTGELFF. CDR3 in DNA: TGTGCCATCAGTGATTCCGCCGGTCGACAAGGTTTCACCGGGGAGCTGTTTTTT.

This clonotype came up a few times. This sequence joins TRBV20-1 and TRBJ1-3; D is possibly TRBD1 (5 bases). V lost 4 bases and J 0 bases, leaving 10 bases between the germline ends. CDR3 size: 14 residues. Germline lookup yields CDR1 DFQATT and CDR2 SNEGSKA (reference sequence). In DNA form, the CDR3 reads TGCAGTGCTACTCGACAGAGCTCTGGAAACACCATATATTTT. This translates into CSATRQSSGNTIYF.

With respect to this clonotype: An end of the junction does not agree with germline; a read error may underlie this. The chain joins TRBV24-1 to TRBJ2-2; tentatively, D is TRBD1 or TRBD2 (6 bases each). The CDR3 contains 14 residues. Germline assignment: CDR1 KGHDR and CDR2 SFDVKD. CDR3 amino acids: CATSDSGDTGELFF. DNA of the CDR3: TGTGCCACCAGTGATTCGGGGGACACCGGGGAGTTGTTTTTT.

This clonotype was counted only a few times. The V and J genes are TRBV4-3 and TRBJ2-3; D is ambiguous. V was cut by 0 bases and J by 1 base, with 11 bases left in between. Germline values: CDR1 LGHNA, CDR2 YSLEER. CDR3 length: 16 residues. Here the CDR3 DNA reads TGCGCCAGCAGCCAAGAGATGACCGACGGCACAGATACGCAGTATTTT. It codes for CASSQEMTDGTDTQYF.

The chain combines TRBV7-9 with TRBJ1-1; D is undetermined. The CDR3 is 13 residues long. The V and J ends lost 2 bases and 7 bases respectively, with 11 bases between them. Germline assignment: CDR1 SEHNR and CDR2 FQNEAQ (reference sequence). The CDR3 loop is CASSLRWPGEAFF. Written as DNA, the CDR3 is TGTGCCAGCAGCTTAAGGTGGCCGGGTGAAGCTTTCTTT.

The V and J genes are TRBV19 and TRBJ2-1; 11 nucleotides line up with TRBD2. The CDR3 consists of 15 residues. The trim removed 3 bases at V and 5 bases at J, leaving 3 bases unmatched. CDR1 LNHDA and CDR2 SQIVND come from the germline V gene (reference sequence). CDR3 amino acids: CASSMTSGTHNEQFF. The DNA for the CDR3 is TGTGCCAGTAGTATGACTAGCGGGACCCACAATGAGCAGTTCTTC.

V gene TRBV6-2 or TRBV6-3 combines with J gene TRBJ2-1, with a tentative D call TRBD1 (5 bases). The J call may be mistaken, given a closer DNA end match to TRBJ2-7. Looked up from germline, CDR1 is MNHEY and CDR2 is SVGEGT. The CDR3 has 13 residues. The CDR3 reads CASGTGYYYEQYF. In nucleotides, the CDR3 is TGTGCCAGCGGAACAGGTTATTATTACGAGCAGTACTTC.

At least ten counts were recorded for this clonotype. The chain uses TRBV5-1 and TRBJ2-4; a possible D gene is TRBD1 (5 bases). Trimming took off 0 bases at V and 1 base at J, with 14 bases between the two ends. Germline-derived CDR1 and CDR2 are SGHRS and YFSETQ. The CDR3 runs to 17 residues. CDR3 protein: CASSLEGSYGAKNIQYF. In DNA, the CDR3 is TGCGCCAGCAGCTTGGAGGGGTCGTACGGGGCCAAAAACATTCAGTACTTC. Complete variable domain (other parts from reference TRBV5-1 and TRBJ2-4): KAGVTQTPRYLIKTRGQQVTLSCSPISGHRSVSWYQQTPGQGLQFLFEYFSETQRNKGNFPGRFSGRQFSNSRSEMNVSTLELGDSALYLCASSLEGSYGAKNIQYFGAGTRLSVL.

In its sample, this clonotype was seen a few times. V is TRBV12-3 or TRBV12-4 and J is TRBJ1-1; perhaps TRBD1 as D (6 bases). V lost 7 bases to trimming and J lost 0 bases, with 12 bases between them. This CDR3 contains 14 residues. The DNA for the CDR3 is TGTGCCAGCAACCGGGACACACTGAACACTGAAGCTTTCTTT. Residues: CASNRDTLNTEAFF.

The CDR3: CASSSSDSSYEQYF. CDR3 bases: TGTGCCAGCAGTTCGTCCGATAGCTCCTACGAGCAGTACTTC. The rearrangement uses TRBV12-3 or TRBV12-4 and TRBJ2-7; D is uncertain. V lost 4 bases to trimming and J lost 0 bases, with 10 bases between them. This CDR3 is built from 14 residues.

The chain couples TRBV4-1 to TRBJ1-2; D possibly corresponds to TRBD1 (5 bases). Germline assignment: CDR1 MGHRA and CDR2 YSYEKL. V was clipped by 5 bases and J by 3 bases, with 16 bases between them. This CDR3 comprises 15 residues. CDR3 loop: CASSGQVSAYYGYTF. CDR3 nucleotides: TGCGCCAGCAGCGGACAAGTTAGTGCTTACTATGGCTACACCTTC.

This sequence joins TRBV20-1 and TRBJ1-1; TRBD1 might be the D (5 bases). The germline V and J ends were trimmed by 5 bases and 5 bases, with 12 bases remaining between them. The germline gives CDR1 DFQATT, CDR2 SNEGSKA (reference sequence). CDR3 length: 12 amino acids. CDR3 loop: CSAEVRVTEAFF. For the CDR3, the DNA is TGCAGTGCTGAAGTCAGGGTAACTGAAGCTTTCTTT.

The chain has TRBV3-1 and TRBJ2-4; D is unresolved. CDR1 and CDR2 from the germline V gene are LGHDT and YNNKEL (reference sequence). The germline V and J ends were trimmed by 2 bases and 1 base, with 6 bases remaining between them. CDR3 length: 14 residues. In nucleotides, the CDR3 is TGTGCCAGCAGCCAACTAGAGGCCAAAAACATTCAGTACTTC. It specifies CASSQLEAKNIQYF. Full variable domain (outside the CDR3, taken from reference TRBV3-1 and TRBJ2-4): DTAVSQTPKYLVTQMGNDKSIKCEQNLGHDTMYWYKQDSKKFLKIMFSYNNKELIINETVPNRFSPKSPDKAHLNLHINSLELGDSAVYFCASSQLEAKNIQYFGAGTRLSVL.

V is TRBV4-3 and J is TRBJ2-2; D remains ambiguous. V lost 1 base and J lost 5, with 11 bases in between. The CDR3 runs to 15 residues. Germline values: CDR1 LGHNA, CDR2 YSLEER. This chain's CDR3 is CASSQVLAQTGELFF. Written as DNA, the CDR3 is TGCGCCAGCAGCCAAGTTCTTGCGCAGACCGGGGAGCTGTTTTTT.

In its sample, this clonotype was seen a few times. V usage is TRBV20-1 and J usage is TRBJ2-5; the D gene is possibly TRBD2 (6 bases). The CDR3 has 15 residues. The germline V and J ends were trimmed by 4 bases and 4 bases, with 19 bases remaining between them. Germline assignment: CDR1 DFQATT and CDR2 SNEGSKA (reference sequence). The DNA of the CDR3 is TGCAGTGCTACTGCACTAGAGACGCGGGGAGAGACCCAGTACTTC. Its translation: CSATALETRGETQYF.

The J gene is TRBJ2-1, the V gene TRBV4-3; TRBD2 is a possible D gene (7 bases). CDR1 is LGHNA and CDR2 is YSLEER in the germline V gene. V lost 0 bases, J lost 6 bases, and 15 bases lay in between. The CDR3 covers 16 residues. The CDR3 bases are TGCGCCAGCAGCCAAGAAGGGGAGGGGGTGGGCAATGAGCAGTTCTTC. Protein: CASSQEGEGVGNEQFF.

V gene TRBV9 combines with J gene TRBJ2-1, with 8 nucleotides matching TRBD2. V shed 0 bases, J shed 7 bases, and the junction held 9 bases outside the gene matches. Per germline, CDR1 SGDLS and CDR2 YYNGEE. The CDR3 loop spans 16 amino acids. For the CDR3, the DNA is TGTGCCAGCAGCGTAGGTCTGAGCGGGAGTAGGAATGAGCAGTTCTTC. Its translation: CASSVGLSGSRNEQFF.

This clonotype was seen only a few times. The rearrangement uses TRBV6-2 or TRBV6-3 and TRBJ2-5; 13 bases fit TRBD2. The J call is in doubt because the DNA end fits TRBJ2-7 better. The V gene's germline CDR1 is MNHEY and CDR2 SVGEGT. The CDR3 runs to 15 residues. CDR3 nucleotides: TGTGCCAGCAGTTGGACTAGCGGGAGTAACTACGAGCAGTACTTC. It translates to CASSWTSGSNYEQYF.

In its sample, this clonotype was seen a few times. The CDR3 nucleotides read TGCGCCAGCAGCTGGGGGACTGGGAACAATGAGCAGTTCTTC. Encoded protein: CASSWGTGNNEQFF. The V and J genes are TRBV5-1 and TRBJ2-1; perhaps TRBD2 as D (6 bases). With 3 bases removed from V and 5 bases from J, the gap between germline ends came to 12 bases. The CDR3 has 14 residues. Germline V lookup: CDR1 SGHRS, CDR2 YFSETQ.

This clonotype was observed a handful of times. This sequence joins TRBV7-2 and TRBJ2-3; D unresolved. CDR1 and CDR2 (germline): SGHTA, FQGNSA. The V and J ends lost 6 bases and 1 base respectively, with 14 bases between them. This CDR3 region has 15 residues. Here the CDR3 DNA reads TGTGCCAGCAGTCCCGACTTGTGGGGCACAGATACGCAGTATTTT. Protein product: CASSPDLWGTDTQYF.

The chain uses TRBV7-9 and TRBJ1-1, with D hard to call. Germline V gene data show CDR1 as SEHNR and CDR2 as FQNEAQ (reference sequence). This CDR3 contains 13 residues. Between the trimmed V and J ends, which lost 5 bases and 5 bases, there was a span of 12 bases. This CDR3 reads CASSQLTGTEAFF. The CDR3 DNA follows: TGTGCCAGCAGCCAACTAACCGGTACTGAAGCTTTCTTT.

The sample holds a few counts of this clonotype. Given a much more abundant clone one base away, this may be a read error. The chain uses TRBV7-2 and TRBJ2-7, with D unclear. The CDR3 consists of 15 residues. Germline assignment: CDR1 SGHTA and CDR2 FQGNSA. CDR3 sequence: CACSFGGPSSYEQYF. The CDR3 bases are TGTGCCTGCAGCTTCGGCGGCCCGAGCTCCTACGAGCAGTACTTC.